Detailed here is one T cell receptor (beta chain). It has no known antigen specificity. Nothing much larger sits one base from this clone, and base qualities are not available. This record comes from a study of radiotherapy plus CTLA-4 blockade in lung cancer (dated by TCRdb to 2017 to 2018). Describing the broader study: Objective responses were observed in about a sixth of enrolled patients, and disease control was achieved in approximately 30%. Broad study findings and their caveats: After treatment with radiotherapy and ipilimumab, TCR clones that originated in tumors expanded in peripheral blood. Early dynamic changes in blood T cell clones, together with increased serum interferon-beta after radiation, were reported as the strongest predictors of response.

In this study, focal radiation therapy paired with CTLA-4 blockade (ipilimumab) was tested in patients who had chemo-refractory metastatic non-small-cell lung cancer. The CDR3 starts with the cysteine, ends with the phenylalanine, and has 17 residues. The kept DNA is CDR3 alone, 51 bases in frame from the first base. The trim is 1 base for V and 3 bases for J, with a gap of 19 bases between the germline ends. CDR1 and CDR2 are drawn from the germline V gene (reference sequence): LNHDA, SQIVND. The library was obtained by the immunoSEQ multiplex PCR assay. The clones in this table, taken by TCRdb from immuneACCESS, are in-frame only. Not every clone is retained; where verified, under half of the shortfall comes from an unresolved V gene, and the cause of the rest is unknown. This sample has tens of thousands of clones in its table, and approximately 83% of those were observed once. The ten largest account for approximately 2% of the sample.

This TCR was recovered from a human donor with non-small cell lung cancer who had a partial response to radiotherapy plus ipilimumab. Material: peripheral blood, obtained from a patient treated with radiotherapy plus ipilimumab. The rearranged chain carries TRBV19 and TRBJ2-7, and perhaps TRBD2 as D gene, on 6 matching bases. The CDR3 reads CASSIVSGTPGNYEQYF. Here is the DNA: TGTGCCAGTAGTATAGTCTCGGGGACTCCGGGGAACTACGAGCAGTACTTC. The entire variable domain, with the stretches around the CDR3 drawn from the reference TRBV19 and TRBJ2-7 proteins, is DGGITQSPKYLFRKEGQNVTLSCEQNLNHDAMYWYRQDPGQGLRLIYYSQIVNDFQKGDIAEGYSVSREKKESFPLTVTSAQKNPTAFYLCASSIVSGTPGNYEQYFGPGTRLTVT.